This T cell receptor beta chain was found in a study of OX40 agonist ivuxolimab in advanced cancers. Study-wide context: Ivuxolimab was a fully human IgG2 agonistic monoclonal antibody targeting the costimulatory receptor OX40 (CD134). Intravenous ivuxolimab was administered to patients every 2 weeks at six dose levels: 0.01, 0.1, 0.3, 1.5, 3 and 10 mg/kg. Of the approximately 54 dose-escalation patients, hepatocellular carcinoma was present in about 20, melanoma in around 15, renal cell carcinoma in 9 and head and neck cancer in 9. A male proportion of 82.7% and a mean age of roughly 55 years, ranging from about 23 to 90, were recorded for the dose-escalation cohort. Prior anti-PD-1, anti-PD-L1 or anti-CTLA-4 therapy was permitted, and approximately 40% of dose-escalation patients had received checkpoint inhibitors. Partial responses were achieved by three dose-escalation patients, of whom one had hepatocellular carcinoma and two had cutaneous melanoma. Peripheral TCRbeta sequencing aimed to test whether ivuxolimab altered TCR sequence diversity and caused clonal T-cell expansion. The paper covers the monotherapy dose-escalation part of the phase I ivuxolimab trial, which included N ≈ 52 patients.

Genomic DNA was extracted from sorted cells for sequencing of the TCRbeta CDR3 region. The immunoSEQ Assay was used to sequence the TCRbeta CDR3 regions. Drawn from immuneACCESS, this table holds only the in-frame rearrangements with V and J called that TCRdb kept. Clones are partly lost; checked studies trace under half to an unresolved V gene and leave the rest unexplained. This sample is represented by approximately 70,000 clones; 70% to 90% of them were singletons. The ten largest clonotypes hold 0.25% to 0.3% of the sample. CDR1 and CDR2 are drawn from the germline V gene: LGHNA, YSLEER. From the cysteine up to the phenylalanine, the CDR3 has a length of 15 residues. Only the CDR3 portion is preserved as DNA: 45 bases, with reading frame beginning at the first base. V and J lose 0 bases and 4 bases, and a span of 12 bases separates them. As concerns this clone: It has no known antigen specificity. The input lacks base qualities; no much larger clone sits a single base away.

Patients with autoimmune disease history or receiving systemic immunosuppression were excluded from the trial. Peripheral blood for TCR sequencing was collected from all dose cohorts at baseline, on cycle 4 day 1, and on cycle 7 day 1. Samples were obtained from an open-label, multicenter, first-in-human phase I dose-escalation trial of ivuxolimab. The trial enrolled adults with locally advanced or metastatic head and neck squamous cell, hepatocellular, melanoma or renal cell carcinoma. Before TCR sequencing, CD4+ T cells and CD8+ T cells from peripheral blood were sorted into separate populations. What the study reported, not specific to this receptor: Low levels of normalized T-cell clonal expansion were also seen in some patients who did not respond. After ivuxolimab, more expanded clones were found on average in CD8+ T cells than in CD4+ T cells. Antigen specificity was not determined for the clonally expanded peripheral T cells. In the 0.1-3.0 mg/kg groups, partial responders had among the lowest normalized peripheral clonal expansion, particularly in CD8+ T cells. Clonal expansion of both CD4+ and CD8+ blood T cells was observed from baseline to week 6 at doses 0.1 to 3.0 mg/kg.

The chain links TRBV4-3 with TRBJ1-2, with TRBD1 as a weak D call on 6 bases. This sequence was found in an adult with an advanced solid tumor such as melanoma, head and neck, liver or kidney cancer. The source was CD4+ or CD8+ T cells sorted from blood, collected in a trial of the OX40 agonist ivuxolimab. The nucleotide sequence reads as follows: TGCGCCAGCAGCCAAGAACTGGGGGCTGGCTATGGCTACACCTTC. Its amino acids are CASSQELGAGYGYTF.